The rows below give T cell receptor beta chains drawn from one sample of a study of molecular identifiers for immune sequencing clone quantification. TCRdb reprocessed the PCR reads with MiXCR, giving one entry per CDR3 protein. The table records about 500,000 distinct CDR3 sequences, roughly 26% of them present only once. Specimen: naive CD8+ T cells from blood, with Jurkat cell RNA spiked in. The receptors stem from a human donor in good health. Some libraries in this study had Jurkat cell RNA spiked in. CDR3s include the opening cysteine and the closing phenylalanine or tryptophan. The D gene is left open where the match is weak. Expanded clones are given a class, and other clones once, few, many or no size at all.

TRBD2	many	TRBV6-5	TRBJ2-7	CASSYSPGLAGNVVEQYF	TGTGCCAGCAGTTACTCTCCGGGACTAGCGGGGAACGTGGTCGAGCAGTACTTC
-	-	TRBV12-3/TRBV12-4	TRBJ1-6	CASRPTGNSPLHF	TGTGCCAGCAGGCCGACAGGAAATTCACCCCTCCACTTT
-	few	TRBV9	TRBJ2-7	CASSAEDGSSYEQYF	TGTGCCAGCAGCGCGGAAGACGGGAGCTCCTACGAGCAGTACTTC
-	-	TRBV5-4	TRBJ2-7	CASSSMDGTYEQYF	TGTGCCAGCAGCTCAATGGACGGAACCTACGAGCAGTACTTC
TRBD2	few	TRBV2	TRBJ2-7	CASKSGSPYEQYF	TGTGCCAGCAAAAGCGGGAGCCCCTACGAGCAGTACTTC
-	few	TRBV7-9	TRBJ1-1	CASLLLGAEAFF	TGTGCCAGCTTACTCTTGGGAGCTGAAGCTTTCTTT
TRBD1	once	TRBV11-1	TRBJ2-5	CASSSWDSPEEAQYF	TGTGCCAGCAGCTCGTGGGACAGTCCAGAAGAGGCCCAGTACTTC
-	-	TRBV7-9	TRBJ1-2	CASTYSFPAGSPF	TGTGCCAGCACCTACAGTTTTCCTGCCGGCTCCCCCTTC
-	many	TRBV7-9	TRBJ2-7	CASSLPGPGEQYF	TGTGCCAGCAGCTTACCGGGACCGGGAGAGCAGTACTTC
-	few	TRBV9	TRBJ2-7	CASSAAPDYEQYF	TGTGCCAGCAGCGCCGCCCCCGACTACGAGCAGTACTTC
TRBD1	many	TRBV7-9	TRBJ2-3	CASSLSGQETDTQYF	TGTGCCAGCAGCTTATCGGGACAGGAGACAGATACGCAGTATTTT
-	many	TRBV19	TRBJ2-5	CASSAYPLGHLDF	TGTGCCAGTAGTGCCTACCCTTTGGGGCATTTGGACTTC
TRBD1	few	TRBV2	TRBJ2-1	CASSPGQGVLDEQFF	TGTGCCAGCAGTCCGGGACAGGGGGTGTTGGATGAGCAGTTCTTC
TRBD1	many	TRBV29-1	TRBJ1-1	CSVDQGAANTEAFF	TGCAGCGTTGATCAGGGGGCGGCGAACACTGAAGCTTTCTTT
-	few	TRBV23-1	TRBJ2-3	CASSQSGQLPLGDTQYF	TGCGCCAGCAGTCAATCAGGCCAGCTTCCCCTGGGAGATACGCAGTATTTT
-	-	TRBV13	TRBJ2-2	CASSLVRDIGGELFF	TGTGCCAGCAGCTTAGTGCGGGACATAGGTGGGGAGCTGTTTTTT
-	-	TRBV11-2	TRBJ2-3	CASSLEGLSTDTQYF	TGTGCCAGCAGCTTAGAGGGACTTAGCACAGATACGCAGTATTTT
TRBD2	-	TRBV9	TRBJ2-1	CASSPESSGRGEQFF	TGTGCCAGCAGCCCGGAGTCTAGCGGGAGGGGTGAGCAGTTCTTC
TRBD2	few	TRBV7-9	TRBJ2-3	CASSPPLAAGGPDTQYF	TGTGCCAGCAGCCCCCCCCTGGCCGCGGGAGGCCCAGATACGCAGTATTTT
TRBD2	-	TRBV19	TRBJ2-2	CASGGAVTGELFF	TGTGCCAGCGGGGGGGCGGTCACCGGGGAGCTGTTTTTT
-	many	TRBV24-1	TRBJ2-2	CATSEDTTNTGELFF	TGTGCCACCAGTGAGGACACAACGAACACCGGGGAGCTGTTTTTT
-	-	TRBV2	TRBJ2-7	CASSAGSQYEQYF	TGTGCCAGCAGTGCTGGGTCCCAATACGAGCAGTACTTC
-	few	TRBV12-3/TRBV12-4	TRBJ1-5	CASSPDAKTGANQPQHF	TGTGCCAGCAGCCCTGATGCTAAGACAGGCGCAAATCAGCCCCAGCATTTT
-	many	TRBV24-1	TRBJ1-1	CATSDVDSDSAFF	TGTGCCACCAGTGATGTCGACTCTGACTCGGCTTTCTTT
-	many	TRBV4-1	TRBJ2-7	CASSQDTSYEQYF	TGTGCCAGCAGCCAGGACACCTCCTACGAGCAGTACTTC
-	-	TRBV4-1	TRBJ2-2	CASSQESWSRGGELFF	TGCGCCAGCAGCCAAGAATCCTGGTCGCGGGGCGGGGAGCTGTTTTTT
TRBD1	-	TRBV20-1	TRBJ1-1	CSTMGQTLLNTEAFF	TGCAGTACAATGGGACAGACTTTACTTAACACTGAAGCTTTCTTT
-	many	TRBV7-9	TRBJ2-5	CASSLVQGQETQYF	TGTGCCAGCAGCTTAGTGCAGGGACAAGAGACCCAGTACTTC
-	-	TRBV7-9	TRBJ1-2	CASSFSGSNYGYTF	TGTGCCAGCAGCTTTTCCGGCAGTAACTATGGCTACACCTTC
TRBD2	many	TRBV5-4	TRBJ2-3	CASSPTSGPTDTQYF	TGTGCCAGCAGCCCCACTAGCGGGCCCACAGATACGCAGTATTTT
-	few	TRBV24-1	TRBJ2-1	CATSDWPPYNEQFF	TGTGCCACCAGTGATTGGCCTCCATACAATGAGCAGTTCTTC
-	-	TRBV4-3	TRBJ1-1	CASSQVVRGGTDAFF	TGCGCCAGCAGCCAAGTGGTGAGGGGTGGCACTGACGCTTTCTTT
-	-	TRBV6-2/TRBV6-3	TRBJ1-5	CASSNQRGYSNQPQHF	TGTGCCAGCAGCAATCAAAGGGGATATAGCAATCAGCCCCAGCATTTT
-	-	TRBV6-2/TRBV6-3	TRBJ2-7	CASNPLANYEQYF	TGTGCCAGCAACCCCCTAGCGAACTACGAGCAGTACTTC
-	many	TRBV11-2	TRBJ2-3	CASSLLVGPADTQYF	TGTGCCAGCAGCTTATTGGTAGGGCCGGCAGATACGCAGTATTTT
-	many	TRBV7-6	TRBJ1-1	CASSLEWGGEAFF	TGTGCCAGCAGCTTAGAATGGGGGGGTGAAGCTTTCTTT
-	many	TRBV19	TRBJ2-3	CASSKQDSTDTQYF	TGTGCCAGTAGTAAACAGGATAGCACAGATACGCAGTATTTT
-	many	TRBV24-1	TRBJ2-7	CATSETPGAEQYF	TGTGCCACCAGTGAAACCCCAGGGGCCGAGCAGTACTTC
-	-	TRBV4-1	TRBJ2-3	CASSQDPRGAGSTDTQYF	TGCGCCAGCAGCCAAGATCCAAGGGGGGCAGGGAGCACAGATACGCAGTATTTT
-	many	TRBV20-1	TRBJ1-1	CSAIAGYTEAFF	TGCAGTGCTATCGCTGGGTACACTGAAGCTTTCTTT
-	-	TRBV12-3/TRBV12-4	TRBJ2-1	CASSPPTDSSYSEQFF	TGTGCCAGCAGTCCGCCGACAGATAGCTCCTACAGTGAGCAGTTCTTC
-	-	TRBV5-8	TRBJ2-7	CASSLRGAVGYEQYF	TGTGCCAGCAGCTTGCGGGGGGCTGTAGGTTACGAGCAGTACTTC
-	few	TRBV29-1	TRBJ2-3	CSVEWGFSTDTQYF	TGCAGCGTTGAATGGGGCTTCAGCACAGATACGCAGTATTTT
-	many	TRBV7-6	TRBJ2-3	CASSRTGASTDTQYF	TGTGCCAGCAGCCGGACCGGCGCTAGCACAGATACGCAGTATTTT
-	-	TRBV27	TRBJ1-5	CASSQTGTMGYQPQHF	TGTGCCAGCAGCCAGACCGGGACAATGGGTTATCAGCCCCAGCATTTT
TRBD2	-	TRBV27	TRBJ2-2	CASSSLAGVGAGELFF	TGTGCCAGCAGCTCTTTAGCGGGAGTAGGCGCCGGGGAGCTGTTTTTT
TRBD2	many	TRBV27	TRBJ2-5	CASSLLAGEETQYF	TGTGCCAGCAGCTTACTAGCGGGGGAAGAGACCCAGTACTTC